This TCR beta chain is drawn from a study of cytomegalovirus exposure and HLA in healthy donors. This CDR3 is built from 14 residues. Germline assignment: CDR1 SGDLS and CDR2 YYNGEE. V dropped 8 bases and J dropped 3; count of bases not matched to a gene: 10. Primers: 60 Vbeta forward and 13 Jbeta reverse. This table comes from immunoSEQ multiplex PCR, and its TCRdb copy is limited to in-frame clones, with some not included. The table shows roughly 180,000 clones, with 65% to 85% occurring only once. The chain recombines TRBV9 with TRBJ2-5; 7 bases line up with TRBD2. The specimen sequenced was PBMCs. This receptor was identified in a girl aged 5-17 years in good health and CMV-seropositive. The CDR3 DNA follows: TGTGCCAGTCGCTTCGGGCTAGCGGAAGAGACCCAGTACTTC. Amino acid sequence: CASRFGLAEETQYF.